The source of this TCR beta chain is a study of blood T cell repertoires in COVID-19. Study background: The United States, Italy and Spain supplied acute and convalescent COVID-19 samples. PBMCs, B-cell-depleted T cells, or T cells provided the cDNA or gDNA that made up the material.

Trimming removed 0 bases from V and 1 base from J, with 9 bases in between. The CDR3 extends over 15 amino acids. CDR1 is LGHNA and CDR2 is YNFKEQ in the germline V gene. Methods used by the authors: Amplifying reference gene primers gave estimates of nucleated cell counts. Method: immunoSEQ multiplex PCR; TCRdb's copy keeps in-frame clones and lacks some. V and J calls and clone size are as listed in that table; D and trimming were resolved from the DNA. The sample gives around 300,000 clones, approximately 86% of which show up once; approximately 8.8% is in the top ten. The TCR comes from a man between 18 and 29 years old with active or convalescent COVID-19. The genes are TRBV4-2 and TRBJ1-1; D is undetermined. Material: peripheral blood. The CDR3 nucleotides are TGTGCCAGCAGCCAAGATCCGGCGGGGAACACTGAAGCTTTCTTT. Protein product: CASSQDPAGNTEAFF.